The rows below give T cell receptor beta chains drawn from one sample of a study of Graves' ophthalmopathy and Graves' hyperthyroidism. TCRdb reprocessed the multiplex PCR reads with MiXCR, giving one entry per CDR3 protein. The sample has about 1.1 million distinct CDR3 sequences, about two fifths seen once; the top ten hold approximately 10%. The sequenced sample consisted of peripheral blood or thyroid tissue (not recorded which). Source of these receptors: an adult man with Graves' hyperthyroidism. CDR3s include the opening cysteine and the closing phenylalanine or tryptophan. D genes are given only for firm matches. Expanded clones are given a class, and other clones once, few, many or no size at all.

clone size: NA
J gene: TRBJ2-5
V gene: TRBV20-1
D gene: NA
CDR3 protein: CSARGTGTQYF
CDR3 DNA: TGCAGTGCTCGGGGAACCGGGACCCAGTACTTC

clone size: once
J gene: TRBJ1-6
V gene: TRBV29-1
D gene: NA
CDR3 protein: CSVEDLAGGDSPLHF
CDR3 DNA: TGCAGCGTTGAAGACCTAGCGGGAGGGGACTCACCCCTCCACTTT

clone size: NA
J gene: TRBJ1-2
V gene: TRBV29-1
D gene: NA
CDR3 protein: CSAGGHSGNTF
CDR3 DNA: TGCAGCGCTGGGGGACACTCTGGAAACACCTTC

clone size: many
J gene: TRBJ1-5
V gene: TRBV20-1
D gene: TRBD1
CDR3 protein: CSARETSRQGVRQPQHF
CDR3 DNA: TGCAGTGCTAGAGAAACTTCGAGACAGGGAGTTAGACAGCCCCAGCATTTT

clone size: NA
J gene: TRBJ1-5
V gene: TRBV20-1
D gene: TRBD1
CDR3 protein: CSAPEGQGAHQPQHF
CDR3 DNA: TGCAGTGCCCCCGAGGGACAGGGTGCACATCAGCCCCAGCATTTT

clone size: many
J gene: TRBJ2-7
V gene: TRBV7-2
D gene: NA
CDR3 protein: CASSLGGRDHEQYF
CDR3 DNA: TGTGCCAGCAGCTTAGGTGGGAGAGACCACGAGCAGTACTTC

clone size: many
J gene: TRBJ1-1
V gene: TRBV19
D gene: NA
CDR3 protein: CASSPGGLRGTEAFF
CDR3 DNA: TGTGCCAGTAGTCCTGGTGGACTCCGGGGCACTGAAGCTTTCTTT

clone size: many
J gene: TRBJ1-2
V gene: TRBV29-1
D gene: TRBD1
CDR3 protein: CSDAIGGSVHGYTF
CDR3 DNA: TGCAGCGACGCAATAGGGGGCTCGGTCCATGGCTACACCTTC

clone size: NA
J gene: TRBJ1-1
V gene: TRBV19
D gene: TRBD1
CDR3 protein: CASSTSNNRGFEAFF
CDR3 DNA: TGTGCCAGTAGTACCTCCAACAACAGGGGATTCGAAGCTTTCTTT

clone size: NA
J gene: TRBJ2-5
V gene: TRBV7-8
D gene: TRBD1
CDR3 protein: CASSLGGAEETQYF
CDR3 DNA: TGTGCCAGCAGCCTAGGGGGCGCGGAAGAGACCCAGTACTTC

clone size: NA
J gene: TRBJ1-6
V gene: TRBV10-3
D gene: NA
CDR3 protein: CAISESQGSSYNSPLHF
CDR3 DNA: TGTGCCATCAGTGAGTCGCAGGGGAGCTCCTATAATTCACCCCTCCACTTT

clone size: many
J gene: TRBJ1-2
V gene: TRBV29-1
D gene: NA
CDR3 protein: CSVEGKGVLGYTF
CDR3 DNA: TGCAGCGTTGAAGGGAAGGGGGTACTTGGCTACACCTTC

clone size: many
J gene: TRBJ1-1
V gene: TRBV29-1
D gene: TRBD1
CDR3 protein: CSVAGQHTEAFF
CDR3 DNA: TGCAGCGTTGCGGGACAGCACACTGAAGCTTTCTTT

clone size: NA
J gene: TRBJ1-5
V gene: TRBV10-3
D gene: NA
CDR3 protein: CAITESWGGYDQPQHF
CDR3 DNA: TGTGCCATCACTGAGTCATGGGGGGGCTACGATCAGCCCCAGCATTTT

clone size: NA
J gene: TRBJ1-1
V gene: TRBV10-3
D gene: TRBD1
CDR3 protein: CAISEGTGAGNTEAFF
CDR3 DNA: TGTGCCATCAGTGAAGGGACAGGGGCCGGCAACACTGAAGCTTTCTTT

clone size: many
J gene: TRBJ1-1
V gene: TRBV4-3
D gene: NA
CDR3 protein: CASSQVTKNTEAFF
CDR3 DNA: TGCGCCAGCAGCCAAGTCACAAAGAACACTGAAGCTTTCTTT

clone size: many
J gene: TRBJ2-5
V gene: TRBV15
D gene: NA
CDR3 protein: CATSRGPPQETQYF
CDR3 DNA: TGTGCCACCAGCAGAGGACCCCCCCAAGAGACCCAGTACTTC

clone size: NA
J gene: TRBJ2-3
V gene: TRBV9
D gene: NA
CDR3 protein: CASSQRGGAGTQYF
CDR3 DNA: TGTGCCAGCAGCCAACGTGGGGGGGCAGGTACGCAGTATTTT

clone size: many
J gene: TRBJ1-1
V gene: TRBV7-9
D gene: TRBD1
CDR3 protein: CASTDRVASEANTEAFF
CDR3 DNA: TGTGCCAGCACCGACAGGGTGGCGTCGGAGGCGAACACTGAAGCTTTCTTT